A selection of T cell receptor beta chains follows, all from one sample in a study of T cell changes during pregnancy in multiple sclerosis. Assay: immunoSEQ multiplex PCR; the TCRdb copy retains only in-frame clones and omits some. The repertoire holds 90,000 or so clones, around 94% seen once, with approximately 1.6% in the top ten. The source material was peripheral blood, sampled after pregnancy. Receptors were obtained from a female donor in good health, enrolled as a control in a pregnancy study. CDR3s include the opening cysteine and the closing phenylalanine or tryptophan. The D gene is left open where the match is weak. The size of a clone is reported for some rows only, either as once, few or many, or as a class for expanded clones.

v_gene	j_gene	d_gene	abundance	CDR3aa	CDR3nt
TRBV5-1	TRBJ2-7	.	.	CASSLAPTGSYEQYF	TGCGCCAGCAGCTTGGCCCCGACAGGATCCTACGAGCAGTACTTC
TRBV11-2	TRBJ1-2	.	.	CASSLVSGVEGYTF	TGTGCCAGCAGCTTAGTGTCCGGGGTGGAGGGCTACACCTTC
TRBV30	TRBJ2-7	TRBD1	.	CAWTPGQGIPQYF	TGTGCCTGGACGCCGGGACAGGGAATCCCGCAGTACTTC
TRBV5-1	TRBJ2-3	TRBD1	once	CASSLAGTGTTDTQYF	TGCGCCAGCAGCTTGGCCGGGACAGGGACCACAGATACGCAGTATTTT
TRBV25-1	TRBJ1-2	.	.	CASSELGGVPNYGYTF	TGTGCCAGCAGTGAATTGGGGGGGGTACCTAACTATGGCTACACCTTC
TRBV7-8	TRBJ2-6	.	once	CASSLVPTSSGANVLTF	TGTGCCAGCAGCTTAGTTCCAACTAGCTCTGGGGCCAACGTCCTGACTTTC
TRBV7-9	TRBJ1-1	.	.	CASSLGVGGNTEAFF	TGTGCCAGCAGCTTAGGGGTAGGAGGGAACACTGAAGCTTTCTTT
TRBV30	TRBJ1-3	.	.	CAWRSGRLSGNTIYF	TGTGCCTGGAGATCGGGTCGGCTCTCTGGAAACACCATATATTTT
TRBV6-4	TRBJ1-1	.	.	CAPWRRFAAEAFF	TGTGCCCCTTGGAGAAGGTTTGCGGCTGAAGCTTTCTTT
TRBV2	TRBJ2-4	.	many	CASQAGLAKNIQYF	TGTGCCAGCCAGGCGGGATTAGCCAAAAACATTCAGTACTTC
TRBV2	TRBJ2-3	.	.	CASSDAGFPSTDTQYF	TGTGCCAGCAGTGATGCGGGCTTCCCCAGCACAGATACGCAGTATTTT
TRBV5-1	TRBJ2-7	TRBD1	.	CASSEGQGVHEQYF	TGCGCCAGCAGCGAAGGACAGGGGGTTCACGAGCAGTACTTC
TRBV5-1	TRBJ1-1	.	.	CASSSQRAGAEAFF	TGCGCCAGCAGCTCCCAGAGGGCAGGAGCTGAAGCTTTCTTT
TRBV28	TRBJ2-1	.	.	CASSSQGNEQFF	TGTGCCAGCAGTTCACAGGGCAATGAGCAGTTCTTC
TRBV19	TRBJ2-7	.	.	CASSTRTASYEQYF	TGTGCCAGTAGTACCAGGACTGCCTCCTACGAGCAGTACTTC
TRBV5-1	TRBJ1-3	.	.	CASSTDSHGNTIYF	TGCGCCAGCAGCACGGACAGTCATGGAAACACCATATATTTT
TRBV5-4	TRBJ2-7	TRBD2	once	CASSLNGLAGGGDEQYF	TGTGCCAGCAGCTTAAATGGACTAGCGGGAGGGGGGGACGAGCAGTACTTC
TRBV27	TRBJ2-7	TRBD2	.	CASSPEAGAPSYEQYF	TGTGCCAGCAGTCCAGAAGCGGGAGCCCCCTCCTACGAGCAGTACTTC
TRBV4-1	TRBJ2-5	.	.	CASSQVSGPGSLQETQYF	TGCGCCAGCAGCCAAGTTTCCGGTCCCGGGAGCCTGCAAGAGACCCAGTACTTC
TRBV2	TRBJ1-5	.	.	CASSPTRQDNQPQHF	TGTGCCAGCAGCCCCACCCGACAGGACAATCAGCCCCAGCATTTT
TRBV18	TRBJ2-5	.	.	CASFGLYVGTQYF	TGTGCCAGCTTCGGACTATACGTTGGGACCCAGTACTTC
TRBV7-2	TRBJ2-5	.	.	CASSPNLRYQETQYF	TGTGCCAGCAGCCCCAACCTTCGGTACCAAGAGACCCAGTACTTC
TRBV10-3	TRBJ2-7	TRBD2	.	CAISDGRETAYEQYF	TGTGCCATCAGTGATGGGCGGGAGACCGCCTACGAGCAGTACTTC
TRBV6-5	TRBJ1-2	.	.	CASSSHSGIYGYTF	TGTGCCAGCAGTTCCCATTCAGGGATCTATGGCTACACCTTC
TRBV7-2	TRBJ2-3	TRBD2	.	CASRSSSGSGADTQYF	TGTGCCAGCAGGTCCTCTAGCGGGAGCGGGGCGGATACGCAGTATTTT
TRBV4-2	TRBJ2-3	.	.	CASSLGASATDTQYF	TGTGCCAGCAGCCTCGGGGCTAGCGCCACAGATACGCAGTATTTT
TRBV28	TRBJ1-1	TRBD1	.	CASSSPRDRGRGAEAFF	TGTGCCAGCAGTTCCCCTCGGGACAGGGGGAGGGGCGCTGAAGCTTTCTTT
TRBV2	TRBJ2-3	.	.	CASNRRLGTDTQYF	TGTGCCAGCAACCGGAGGTTAGGCACAGATACGCAGTATTTT
TRBV6-1	TRBJ1-1	.	.	CASLLNTEAFF	TGTGCCAGCCTTCTGAACACTGAAGCTTTCTTT
TRBV28	TRBJ2-7	.	.	CASSLSGYEQYF	TGTGCCAGCAGTTTATCGGGCTACGAGCAGTACTTC
TRBV5-1	TRBJ1-1	.	.	CASSLEQGSMAFF	TGCGCCAGCAGCTTGGAGCAGGGGAGCATGGCTTTCTTT